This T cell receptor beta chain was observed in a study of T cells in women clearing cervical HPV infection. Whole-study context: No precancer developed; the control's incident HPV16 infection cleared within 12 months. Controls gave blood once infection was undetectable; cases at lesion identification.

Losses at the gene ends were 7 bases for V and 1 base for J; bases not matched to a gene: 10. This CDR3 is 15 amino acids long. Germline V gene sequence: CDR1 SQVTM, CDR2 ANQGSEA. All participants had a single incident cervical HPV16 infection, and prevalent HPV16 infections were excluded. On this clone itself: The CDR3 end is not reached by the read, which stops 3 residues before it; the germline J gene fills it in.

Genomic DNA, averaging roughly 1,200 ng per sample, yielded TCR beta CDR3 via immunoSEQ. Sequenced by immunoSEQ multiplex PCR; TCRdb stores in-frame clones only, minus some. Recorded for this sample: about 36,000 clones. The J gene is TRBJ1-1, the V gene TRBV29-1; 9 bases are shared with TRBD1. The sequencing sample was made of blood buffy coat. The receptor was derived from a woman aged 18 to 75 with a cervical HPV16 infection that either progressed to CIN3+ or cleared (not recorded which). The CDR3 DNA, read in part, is TGCAGCGCACCACAGGGGGCGAGTTCGAACACTGAA. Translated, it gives CSAPQGASSNTE. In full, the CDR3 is CSAPQGASSNTEAFF.